What follows is one TCR beta chain and its context. Its target is not known. Memory CD4+ cells were the fraction left after CD45RA+ naive selection. The data were obtained in a study of shared clonotypes between healthy human individuals. Study context: CD4 naive and memory got three plates each, CD8 naive two, CD8 memory one. Study findings and constraints: Memory subsets generally showed lower estimated richness than naive subsets.

Assay execution took place at the deep level. The method was immunoSEQ multiplex PCR; TCRdb's version includes in-frame clones alone and lacks a portion of them. The profile shows around 1.6 million clones, 98% of them singletons. Germline values: CDR1 LNHDA, CDR2 SQIVND (reference sequence). CDR3 length: 16 amino acids. With 4 bases removed from V and 1 base from J, the gap between germline ends came to 15 bases. The sequence was collected from a man aged 30-40 years in good health. Input material: naive CD4+ T cells sorted from blood. Subset specified: CD45RA+ positively selected. The chain couples TRBV19 to TRBJ2-3; D gene ambiguous. Written as DNA, the CDR3 is TGTGCCAGTAGTAGAAATATCGTGAGTGGCACAGATACGCAGTATTTT. The encoded protein is CASSRNIVSGTDTQYF.